This T cell receptor beta chain derives from a study of blood T cell repertoires in COVID-19. Assay used: immunoSEQ multiplex PCR; TCRdb lists only in-frame clones, some missing. The sample lists about 220,000 clones, around 83% seen once, with 8.2% in the top ten. The germline V gene has CDR1 SGHAT and CDR2 FQNNGV. The CDR3 sequence is 15 residues long. The ends were cut back, 0 bases at V and 2 bases at J, with 11 bases in the middle. The TCR was taken from a woman aged 45-65 years with acute or convalescent COVID-19. Sequenced sample: peripheral blood. The V and J genes are TRBV11-2 and TRBJ2-7; unclear D gene. CDR3: CASSLELGKPYEQYF. The CDR3 DNA reads as TGTGCCAGCAGCTTAGAGCTGGGCAAACCCTACGAGCAGTACTTC.